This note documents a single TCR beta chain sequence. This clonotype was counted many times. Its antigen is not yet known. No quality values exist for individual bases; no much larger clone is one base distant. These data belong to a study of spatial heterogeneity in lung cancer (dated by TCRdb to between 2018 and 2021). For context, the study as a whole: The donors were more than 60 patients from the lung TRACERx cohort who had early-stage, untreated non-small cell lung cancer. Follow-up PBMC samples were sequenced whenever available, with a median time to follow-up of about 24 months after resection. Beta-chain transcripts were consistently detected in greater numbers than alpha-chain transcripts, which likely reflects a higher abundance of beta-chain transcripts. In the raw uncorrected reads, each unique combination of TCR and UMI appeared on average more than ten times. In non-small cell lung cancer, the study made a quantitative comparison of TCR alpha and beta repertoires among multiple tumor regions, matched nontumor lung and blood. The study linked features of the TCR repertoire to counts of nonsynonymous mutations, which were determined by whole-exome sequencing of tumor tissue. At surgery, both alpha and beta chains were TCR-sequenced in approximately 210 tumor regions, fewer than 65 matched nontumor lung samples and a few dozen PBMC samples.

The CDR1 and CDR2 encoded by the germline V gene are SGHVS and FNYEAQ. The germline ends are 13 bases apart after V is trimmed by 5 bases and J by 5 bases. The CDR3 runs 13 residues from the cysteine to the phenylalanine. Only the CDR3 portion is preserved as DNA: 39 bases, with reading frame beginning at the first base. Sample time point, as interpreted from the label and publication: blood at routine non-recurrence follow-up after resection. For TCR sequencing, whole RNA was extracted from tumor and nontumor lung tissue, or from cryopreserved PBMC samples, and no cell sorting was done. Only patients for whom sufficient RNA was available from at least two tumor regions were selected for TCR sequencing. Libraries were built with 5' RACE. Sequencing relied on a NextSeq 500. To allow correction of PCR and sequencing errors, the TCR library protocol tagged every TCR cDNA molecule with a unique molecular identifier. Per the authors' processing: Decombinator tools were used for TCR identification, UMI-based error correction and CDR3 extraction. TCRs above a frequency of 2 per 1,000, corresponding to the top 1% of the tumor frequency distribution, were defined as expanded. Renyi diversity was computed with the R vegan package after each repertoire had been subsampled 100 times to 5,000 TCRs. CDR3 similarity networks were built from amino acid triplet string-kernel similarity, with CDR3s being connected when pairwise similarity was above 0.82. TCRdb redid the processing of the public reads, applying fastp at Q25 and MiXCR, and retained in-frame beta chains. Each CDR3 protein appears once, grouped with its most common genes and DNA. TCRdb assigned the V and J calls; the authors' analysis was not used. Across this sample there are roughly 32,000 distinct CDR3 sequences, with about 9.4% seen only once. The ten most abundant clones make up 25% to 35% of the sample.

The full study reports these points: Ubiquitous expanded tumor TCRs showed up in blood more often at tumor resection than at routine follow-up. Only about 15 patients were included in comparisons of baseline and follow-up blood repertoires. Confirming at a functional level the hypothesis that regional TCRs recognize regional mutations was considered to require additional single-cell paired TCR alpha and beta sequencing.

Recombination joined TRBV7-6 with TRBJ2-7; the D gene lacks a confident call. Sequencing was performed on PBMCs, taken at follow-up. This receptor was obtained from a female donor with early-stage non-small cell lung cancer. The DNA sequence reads TGTGCCAGCAGCCCGGACGTCCCGGACGAGCAGTACTTC. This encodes CASSPDVPDEQYF.